Detailed here is one TCR beta chain. Its target is unknown. A read error may account for a junction end that differs from germline. This specimen belongs to a study of T cells in Graves' hyperthyroidism and ophthalmopathy. General observations from the study: The authors' 13 V-J model separated ophthalmopathy from stable hyperthyroidism. The model foresaw ophthalmopathy a median around 6 months prior to onset.

PBMCs were derived from around 10 ml fresh peripheral blood. The CDR3 has 13 amino acids. Germline V gene lookup returns CDR1 MGHRA and CDR2 YSYEKL. The source material, RNA transcripts, was used to amplify TCR beta CDR3 regions. The study used the HTBI primer set for a first-round RT-PCR of the TCR CDR3. TCRdb reprocessed the multiplex PCR reads via MiXCR and lists one record per CDR3 protein. The sample has a few hundred thousand distinct CDR3 sequences, around a sixth seen once. The TCR originated in a woman under 30 with Graves' hyperthyroidism. Sequencing used blood. The V gene is TRBV4-1, the J gene TRBJ1-6; D remains unclear. The chain's CDR3 is CASSGRYNSSLHF. The CDR3 DNA follows: TGCGCCAGCAGCGGACGGTATAATTCATCCCTCCACTTT.